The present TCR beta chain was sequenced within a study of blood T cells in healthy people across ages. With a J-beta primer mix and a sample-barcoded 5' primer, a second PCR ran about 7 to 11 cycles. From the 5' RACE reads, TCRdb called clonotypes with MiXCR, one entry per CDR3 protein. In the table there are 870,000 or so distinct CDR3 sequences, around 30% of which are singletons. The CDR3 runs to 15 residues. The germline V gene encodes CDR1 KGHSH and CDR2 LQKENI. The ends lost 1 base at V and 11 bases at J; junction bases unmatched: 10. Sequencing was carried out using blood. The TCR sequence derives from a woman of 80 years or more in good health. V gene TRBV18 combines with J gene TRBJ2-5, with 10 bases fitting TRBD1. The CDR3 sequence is CASSPRSTGGNEQYF. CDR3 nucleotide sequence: TGTGCCAGCTCACCACGGTCGACAGGGGGCAATGAGCAGTACTTC.